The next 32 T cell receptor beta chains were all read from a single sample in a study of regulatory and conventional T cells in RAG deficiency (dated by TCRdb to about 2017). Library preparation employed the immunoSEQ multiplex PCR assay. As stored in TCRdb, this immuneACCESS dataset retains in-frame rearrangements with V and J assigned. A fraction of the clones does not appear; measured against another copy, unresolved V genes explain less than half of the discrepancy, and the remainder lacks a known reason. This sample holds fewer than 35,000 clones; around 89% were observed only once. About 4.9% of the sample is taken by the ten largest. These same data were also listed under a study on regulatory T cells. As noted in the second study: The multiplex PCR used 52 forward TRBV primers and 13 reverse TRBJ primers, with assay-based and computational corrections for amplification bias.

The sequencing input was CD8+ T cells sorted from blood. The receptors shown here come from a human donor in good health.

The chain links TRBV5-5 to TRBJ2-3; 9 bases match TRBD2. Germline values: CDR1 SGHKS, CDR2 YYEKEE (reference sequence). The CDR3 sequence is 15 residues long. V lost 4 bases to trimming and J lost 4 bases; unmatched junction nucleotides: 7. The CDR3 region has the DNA TGTGCCAGCAGCCCACAGCGGGAGGTGGCAGATACGCAGTATTTT. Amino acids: CASSPQREVADTQYF.

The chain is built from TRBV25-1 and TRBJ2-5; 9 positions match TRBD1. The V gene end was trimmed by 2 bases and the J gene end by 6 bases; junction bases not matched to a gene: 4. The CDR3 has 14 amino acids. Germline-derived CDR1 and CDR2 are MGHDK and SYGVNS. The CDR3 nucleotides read TGTGCCAGCAGTGAACGGGGGACAGGGCAGACCCAGTACTTC. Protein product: CASSERGTGQTQYF.

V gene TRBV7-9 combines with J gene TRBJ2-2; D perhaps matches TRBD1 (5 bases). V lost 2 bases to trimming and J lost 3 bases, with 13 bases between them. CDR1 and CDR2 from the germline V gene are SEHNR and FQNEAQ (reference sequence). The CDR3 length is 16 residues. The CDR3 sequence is CASSLSTGVDTGELFF. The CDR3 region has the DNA TGTGCCAGCAGCTTATCTACAGGTGTGGACACCGGGGAGCTGTTTTTT.

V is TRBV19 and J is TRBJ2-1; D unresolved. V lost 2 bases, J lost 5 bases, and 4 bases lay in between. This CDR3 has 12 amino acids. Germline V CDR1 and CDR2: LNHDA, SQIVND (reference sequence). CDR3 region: CASSIPNNEQFF. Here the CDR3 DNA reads TGTGCCAGTAGTATACCGAACAATGAGCAGTTCTTC.

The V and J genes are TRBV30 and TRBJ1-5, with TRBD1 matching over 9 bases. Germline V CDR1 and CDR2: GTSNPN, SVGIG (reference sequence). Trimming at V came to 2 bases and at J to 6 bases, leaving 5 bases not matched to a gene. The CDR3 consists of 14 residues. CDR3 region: CAWSTGTGSQPQHF. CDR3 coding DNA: TGTGCCTGGAGTACCGGGACAGGGAGTCAGCCCCAGCATTTT.

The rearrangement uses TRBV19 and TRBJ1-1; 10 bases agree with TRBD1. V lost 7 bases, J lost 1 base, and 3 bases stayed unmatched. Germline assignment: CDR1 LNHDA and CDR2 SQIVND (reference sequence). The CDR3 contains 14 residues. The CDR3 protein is CASTRDRGNTEAFF. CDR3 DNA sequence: TGTGCCAGTACGAGGGACAGGGGGAACACTGAAGCTTTCTTT.

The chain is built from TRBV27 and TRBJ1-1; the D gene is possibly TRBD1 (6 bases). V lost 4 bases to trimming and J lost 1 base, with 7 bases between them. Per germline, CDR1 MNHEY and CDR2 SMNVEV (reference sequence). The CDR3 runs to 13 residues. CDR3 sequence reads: CASSWGANTEAFF. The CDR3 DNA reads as TGTGCCAGCAGTTGGGGGGCGAACACTGAAGCTTTCTTT.

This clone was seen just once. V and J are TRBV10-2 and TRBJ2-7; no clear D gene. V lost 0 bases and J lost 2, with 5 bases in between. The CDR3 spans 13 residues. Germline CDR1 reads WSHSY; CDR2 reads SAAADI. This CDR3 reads CASSESGPYEQYF. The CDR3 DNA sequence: TGCGCCAGCAGTGAGTCTGGCCCCTACGAGCAGTACTTC.

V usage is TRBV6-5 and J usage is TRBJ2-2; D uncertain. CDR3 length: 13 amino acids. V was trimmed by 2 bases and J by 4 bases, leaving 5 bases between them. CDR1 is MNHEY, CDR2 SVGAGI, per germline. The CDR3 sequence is CASSYGLTGELFF. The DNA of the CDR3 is TGTGCCAGCAGTTACGGGCTCACCGGGGAGCTGTTTTTT.

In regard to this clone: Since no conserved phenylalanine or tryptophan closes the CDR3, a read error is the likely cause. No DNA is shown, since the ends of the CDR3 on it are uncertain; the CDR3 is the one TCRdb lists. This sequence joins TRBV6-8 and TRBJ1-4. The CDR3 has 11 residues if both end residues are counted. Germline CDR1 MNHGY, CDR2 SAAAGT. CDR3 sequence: CASSLDREGMG.

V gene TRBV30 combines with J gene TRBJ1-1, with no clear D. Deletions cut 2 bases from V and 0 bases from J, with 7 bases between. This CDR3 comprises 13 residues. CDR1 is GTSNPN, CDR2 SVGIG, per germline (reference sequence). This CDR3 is CAWSNGMNTEAFF. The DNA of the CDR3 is TGTGCCTGGAGTAACGGTATGAACACTGAAGCTTTCTTT.

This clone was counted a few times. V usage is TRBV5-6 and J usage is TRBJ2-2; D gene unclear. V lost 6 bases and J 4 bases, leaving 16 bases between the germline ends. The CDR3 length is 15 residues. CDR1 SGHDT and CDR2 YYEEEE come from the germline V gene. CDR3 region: CASNSKPASTGELFF. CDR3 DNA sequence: TGTGCCAGCAACTCAAAGCCAGCCAGCACCGGGGAGCTGTTTTTT.

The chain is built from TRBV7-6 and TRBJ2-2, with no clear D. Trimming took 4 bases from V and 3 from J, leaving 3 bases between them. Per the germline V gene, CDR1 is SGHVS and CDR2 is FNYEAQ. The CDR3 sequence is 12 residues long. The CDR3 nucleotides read TGTGCCAGCAGCTCCTACACCGGGGAGCTGTTTTTT. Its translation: CASSSYTGELFF.

The CDR3: CASSNDREVGNEQFF. The CDR3 region has the DNA TGTGCCAGTAGCAACGACAGGGAGGTTGGTAATGAGCAGTTCTTC. The chain combines TRBV19 with TRBJ2-1; possible D gene TRBD1, 7 bases. This CDR3 comprises 15 residues. Trimming shortened V by 6 bases and J by 7 bases, and 19 bases separated the two germline ends. The germline CDR1 and CDR2 sequences are LNHDA and SQIVND (reference sequence).

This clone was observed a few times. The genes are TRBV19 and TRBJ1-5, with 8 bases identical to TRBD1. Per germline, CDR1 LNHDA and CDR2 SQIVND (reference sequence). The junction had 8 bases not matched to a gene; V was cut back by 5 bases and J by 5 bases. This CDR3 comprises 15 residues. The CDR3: CASSPGTGLYQPQHF. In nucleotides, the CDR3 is TGTGCCAGTAGTCCCGGGACAGGCCTTTATCAGCCCCAGCATTTT.

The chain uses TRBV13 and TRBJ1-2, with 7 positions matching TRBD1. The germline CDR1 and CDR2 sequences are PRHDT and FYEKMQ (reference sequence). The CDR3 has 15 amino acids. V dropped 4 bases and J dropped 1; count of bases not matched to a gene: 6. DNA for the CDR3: TGTGCCAGCAGCTCCCGGGACAGATATAACTATGGCTACACCTTC. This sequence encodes CASSSRDRYNYGYTF. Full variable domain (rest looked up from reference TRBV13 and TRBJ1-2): AAGVIQSPRHLIKEKRETATLKCYPIPRHDTVYWYQQGPGQDPQFLISFYEKMQSDKGSIPDRFSAQQFSDYHSELNMSSLELGDSALYFCASSSRDRYNYGYTFGSGTRLTVV.

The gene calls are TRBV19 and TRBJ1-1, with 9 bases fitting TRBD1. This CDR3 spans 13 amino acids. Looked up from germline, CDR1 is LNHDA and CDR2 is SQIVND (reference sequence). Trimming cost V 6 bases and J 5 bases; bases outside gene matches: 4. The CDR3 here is CASRQGAGTEAFF. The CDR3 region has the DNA TGTGCCAGTAGACAGGGGGCGGGTACTGAAGCTTTCTTT.

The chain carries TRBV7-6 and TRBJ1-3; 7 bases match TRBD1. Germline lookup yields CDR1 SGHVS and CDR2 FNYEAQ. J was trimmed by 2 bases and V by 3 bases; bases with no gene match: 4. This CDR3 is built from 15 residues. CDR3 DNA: TGTGCCAGCAGCTTCTCAGGGGGACCTGGAAACACCATATATTTT. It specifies CASSFSGGPGNTIYF.

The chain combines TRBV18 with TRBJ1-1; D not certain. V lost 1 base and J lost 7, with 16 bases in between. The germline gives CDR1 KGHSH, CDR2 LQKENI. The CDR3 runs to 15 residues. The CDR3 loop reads CASSPRYTATFEAFF. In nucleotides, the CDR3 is TGTGCCAGCTCACCACGATACACAGCGACCTTTGAAGCTTTCTTT.

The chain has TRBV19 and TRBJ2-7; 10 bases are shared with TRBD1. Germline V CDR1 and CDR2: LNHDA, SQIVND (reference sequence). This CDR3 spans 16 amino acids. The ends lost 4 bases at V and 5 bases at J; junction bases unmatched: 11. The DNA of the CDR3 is TGTGCCAGTAGTAGGCGTCCGGGACAGGGGTCCCACGAGCAGTACTTC. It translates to CASSRRPGQGSHEQYF.

The CDR3 DNA sequence: TGTGCCAGCAGCAACAGGGAAAATCAGCCCCAGCATTTT. The encoded protein is CASSNRENQPQHF. This rearrangement joins TRBV27 to TRBJ1-5; tentative D call: TRBD1 (6 bases). From germline, CDR1 is MNHEY and CDR2 SMNVEV (reference sequence). V lost 6 bases and J 4 bases, leaving 10 bases between the germline ends. This CDR3 is built from 13 residues.

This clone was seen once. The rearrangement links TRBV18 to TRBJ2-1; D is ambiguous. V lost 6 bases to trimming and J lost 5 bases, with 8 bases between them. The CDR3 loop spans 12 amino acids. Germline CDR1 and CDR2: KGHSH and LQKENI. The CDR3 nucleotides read TGTGCCAGCTCCCCGGAGAACAATGAGCAGTTCTTC. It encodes CASSPENNEQFF.

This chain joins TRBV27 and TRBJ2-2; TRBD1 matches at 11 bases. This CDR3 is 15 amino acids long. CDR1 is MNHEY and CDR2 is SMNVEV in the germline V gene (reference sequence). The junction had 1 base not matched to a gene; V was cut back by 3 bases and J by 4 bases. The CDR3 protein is CASSLGTGGTGELFF. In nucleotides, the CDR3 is TGTGCCAGCAGTTTGGGGACAGGGGGCACCGGGGAGCTGTTTTTT.

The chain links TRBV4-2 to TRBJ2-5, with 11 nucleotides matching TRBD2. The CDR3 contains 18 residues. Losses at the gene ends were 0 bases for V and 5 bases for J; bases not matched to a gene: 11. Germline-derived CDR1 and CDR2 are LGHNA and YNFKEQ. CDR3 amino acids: CASSQDWASGRSGETQYF. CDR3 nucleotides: TGTGCCAGCAGCCAAGATTGGGCTAGCGGGAGGAGTGGGGAGACCCAGTACTTC.

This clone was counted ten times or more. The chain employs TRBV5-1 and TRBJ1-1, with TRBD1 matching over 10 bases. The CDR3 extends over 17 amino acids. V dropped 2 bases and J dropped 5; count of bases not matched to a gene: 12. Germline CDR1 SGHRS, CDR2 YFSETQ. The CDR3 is CASSFRTGGTSGTEAFF. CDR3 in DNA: TGCGCCAGCAGCTTTAGGACAGGGGGGACTTCGGGGACTGAAGCTTTCTTT.

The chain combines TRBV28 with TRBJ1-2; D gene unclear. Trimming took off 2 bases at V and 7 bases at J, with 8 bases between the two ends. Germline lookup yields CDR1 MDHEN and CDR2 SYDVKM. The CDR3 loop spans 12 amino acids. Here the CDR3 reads CASSLGSLGYTF. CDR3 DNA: TGTGCCAGCAGTTTAGGCTCTCTTGGCTACACCTTC.

CDR3 sequence: CASSITSGIYNEQFF. The CDR3 DNA follows: TGTGCCAGTAGTATCACTAGCGGGATTTACAATGAGCAGTTCTTC. The chain employs TRBV19 and TRBJ2-1, with 10 nucleotides matching TRBD2. J was trimmed by 4 bases and V by 3 bases; bases with no gene match: 3. The CDR3 is 15 amino acids. Per germline, CDR1 LNHDA and CDR2 SQIVND (reference sequence).

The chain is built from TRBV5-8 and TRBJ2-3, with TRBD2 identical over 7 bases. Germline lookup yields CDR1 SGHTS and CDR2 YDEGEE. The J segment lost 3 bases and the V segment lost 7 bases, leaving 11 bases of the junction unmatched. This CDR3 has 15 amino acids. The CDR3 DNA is TGTGCCAGCCTAGCGGAGCCTTGGGGTACAGATACGCAGTATTTT. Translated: CASLAEPWGTDTQYF.

CDR3 DNA: TGTGCCAGCACTACCCAGGCTGCGACTGAAGCTTTCTTT. Protein product: CASTTQAATEAFF. The rearrangement links TRBV7-6 to TRBJ1-1; D is ambiguous. The germline V gene has CDR1 SGHVS and CDR2 FNYEAQ. The length of the CDR3 is 13 residues. V was shortened by 7 bases and J by 5 bases, with 14 bases between the two germline ends.

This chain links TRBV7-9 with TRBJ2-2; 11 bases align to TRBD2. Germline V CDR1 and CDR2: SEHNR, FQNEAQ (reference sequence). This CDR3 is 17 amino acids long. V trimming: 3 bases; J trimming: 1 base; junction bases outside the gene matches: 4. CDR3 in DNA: TGTGCCAGCAGCTTCGGCCTAGCGGGAGGGAACACCGGGGAGCTGTTTTTT. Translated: CASSFGLAGGNTGELFF.

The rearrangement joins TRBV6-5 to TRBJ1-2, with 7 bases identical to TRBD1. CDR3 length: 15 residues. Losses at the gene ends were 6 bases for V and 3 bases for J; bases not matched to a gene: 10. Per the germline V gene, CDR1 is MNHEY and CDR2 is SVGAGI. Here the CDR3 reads CASSHKQGSYYGYTF. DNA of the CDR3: TGTGCCAGCAGCCACAAACAGGGGAGTTACTATGGCTACACCTTC.

The CDR3 nucleotides are TGTGCCAGCTGGCCCTCAGGGAATCGAATGAACACTGAAGCTTTCTTT. Translation gives CASWPSGNRMNTEAFF. The chain recombines TRBV18 with TRBJ1-1; TRBD1 might be the D (5 bases). The CDR3 is 16 amino acids. V lost 7 bases, J lost 0 bases, and 18 bases lay in between. The germline V gene encodes CDR1 KGHSH and CDR2 LQKENI. The whole variable domain, filled in from reference TRBV18 and TRBJ1-1, reads NAGVMQNPRHLVRRRGQEARLRCSPMKGHSHVYWYRQLPEEGLKFMVYLQKENIIDESGMPKERFSAEFPKEGPSILRIQQVVRGDSAAYFCASWPSGNRMNTEAFFGQGTRLTVV.